The rows below give T cell receptor beta chains drawn from one sample of a study of T cell repertoires in cytomegalovirus infection. TCRdb fed the reads into MiXCR, producing one record per CDR3 protein. The sample shows more than 350,000 distinct CDR3 sequences, approximately 33% of them seen only once. The source material was PBMCs. The receptor source for this set is a human donor in good health (CMV status not recorded). Some clones in this sample may be carry-over from other donors' samples. The CDR3 runs from the conserved cysteine through the conserved F or W. D genes are given only for firm matches. The size field is filled for only some rows; it gives once, few, many or a size class.

TRBJ1-3 | - | TRBD1 | TRBV29-1 | TGCAGCGTTGTGCAGGGACAGGGTATTCGGAACACCATATATTTT | CSVVQGQGIRNTIYF
TRBJ2-7 | many | - | TRBV7-9 | TGTGCCAGCAGCTTAGGGCAGGGATTCTCCGCCGAGCAGTACTTC | CASSLGQGFSAEQYF
TRBJ1-1 | many | - | TRBV4-1 | TGCGCCAGCAGCCGGGGAGGGGTCACTGAAGCTTTCTTT | CASSRGGVTEAFF
TRBJ1-1 | - | - | TRBV25-1 | TGTGCCAGGCAAAGGGCCCGGGGTTTCGATGTCCGCAACACTGAAGCTTTCTTT | CARQRARGFDVRNTEAFF
TRBJ2-7 | - | TRBD1 | TRBV5-4 | TGTGCCAGCAGCTTGGGTGGACAGGGACGGAGGGAGCAGTACTTC | CASSLGGQGRREQYF
TRBJ1-6 | - | - | TRBV2 | TGTGCCAGCAGTGGGACCCCCTCTAATTCACCCCTCCACTTT | CASSGTPSNSPLHF
TRBJ2-5 | - | TRBD2 | TRBV12-3/TRBV12-4 | TGTGCCAGCAGTCCATGGGAGCGGGGTAAAGAGACCCAGTACTTC | CASSPWERGKETQYF
TRBJ1-6 | few | - | TRBV7-8 | TGTGCCAGCAGCCCCTTGGACAGCAATTCACCCCTCCACTTT | CASSPLDSNSPLHF
TRBJ2-2 | - | - | TRBV11-2 | TGTGCCAGCAGCTTAGTCTTCCAGGGGGGAACCGGGGAGCTGTTTTTT | CASSLVFQGGTGELFF
TRBJ1-5 | many | - | TRBV4-1 | TGCGCCAGCAGCCAGGCTACAGGGTACAATCAGCCCCAGCATTTT | CASSQATGYNQPQHF
TRBJ1-1 | - | - | TRBV14 | TGTGCCAGCAGCCAAGGACCGGCGGGCACTGAAGCTTTCTTT | CASSQGPAGTEAFF
TRBJ2-3 | many | TRBD1 | TRBV28 | TGTGCCAGCAGTTTATTGCAGGGGGCAGATACGCAGTATTTT | CASSLLQGADTQYF
TRBJ1-1 | - | - | TRBV29-1 | TGCAGCGTTGGGTTGGGGGGCCGCACTGAAGCTTTCTTT | CSVGLGGRTEAFF
TRBJ1-5 | many | TRBD1 | TRBV12-3/TRBV12-4 | TGTGCCAGCTTAAGACAGGGACATCAGCCCCAGCATTTT | CASLRQGHQPQHF
TRBJ2-7 | - | - | TRBV9 | TGTGCCAGCAGCGGAGTCCAGAAGGGCGAGCAGTACTTC | CASSGVQKGEQYF
TRBJ1-1 | many | - | TRBV7-9 | TGTGCCAGCAGCTTATTAAGGCCCGATGGGAACACTGAAGCTTTCTTT | CASSLLRPDGNTEAFF
TRBJ2-7 | - | TRBD1 | TRBV28 | TGTGCCAGCAGTTGGACAGGGGAGTACGAGCAGTACTTC | CASSWTGEYEQYF
TRBJ2-7 | - | - | TRBV7-9 | TGTGCCAGCAGCTTGGGGGGATTTGGTGACTACGAGCAGTACTTC | CASSLGGFGDYEQYF
TRBJ2-3 | few | - | TRBV28 | TGTGCCAGCAGTTTACGGGGGTCAGATACGCAGTATTTT | CASSLRGSDTQYF
TRBJ1-1 | many | - | TRBV7-2 | TGTGCCAGCCGCCGTTATTACACTGAAGCTTTCTTT | CASRRYYTEAFF
TRBJ1-1 | few | - | TRBV10-3 | TGTGCCATCAGTGAGGAGGAGAGGGCCACTGAAGCTTTCTTT | CAISEEERATEAFF
TRBJ1-1 | few | TRBD1 | TRBV19 | TGTGCCAGTATCCGGACAGGGGGGAACACTGAAGCTTTCTTT | CASIRTGGNTEAFF
TRBJ2-7 | few | - | TRBV7-7 | TGTGCTAGCAGTCCGGACCCGATGGGACCTGGCTCCTACGAGCAGTACTTC | CASSPDPMGPGSYEQYF
TRBJ2-7 | - | - | TRBV12-3/TRBV12-4 | TGTGCCAGCAGTTTCCTCAGTAGCTCCTACGAGCAGTACTTC | CASSFLSSSYEQYF
TRBJ2-7 | once | TRBD2 | TRBV27 | TGTGCCAGCAGTTTAAGGGCGGGGGGGCCCACCTACGAGCAGTCCTTC | CASSLRAGGPTYEQSF